This TCR beta chain was sequenced in a study of blood T cell repertoires in COVID-19. On the study more broadly: Collection of acute and convalescent COVID-19 samples took place in the United States, Italy and Spain.

After removal of 5 bases from V and 4 bases from J, the junction contained 3 bases not matched to a gene. The germline V gene encodes CDR1 LNHDA and CDR2 SQIVND (reference sequence). This CDR3 has 13 amino acids. This clone is a singleton in its sample. Assay: immunoSEQ multiplex PCR; the TCRdb copy retains only in-frame clones and omits some. The sample holds around 200,000 clones, approximately 80% seen once. The sequence was obtained from a woman in her 70s with COVID-19, enrolled during active disease. The V and J genes are TRBV19 and TRBJ2-5; 8 bases are shared with TRBD1. The specimen sequenced was peripheral blood. Written as DNA, the CDR3 is TGTGCCAGTAGTTCCAGGGGGCTAGAGACCCAGTACTTC. Translating gives CASSSRGLETQYF. The variable domain in full, with the rest retrieved from reference TRBV19 and TRBJ2-5, is DGGITQSPKYLFRKEGQNVTLSCEQNLNHDAMYWYRQDPGQGLRLIYYSQIVNDFQKGDIAEGYSVSREKKESFPLTVTSAQKNPTAFYLCASSSRGLETQYFGPGTRLLVL.